This T cell receptor beta chain originates from a study of monozygotic twins with inflammatory bowel disease (dated by TCRdb to the late 2010s). Broadly, across the study: The full study comprised around 28 monozygotic twin pairs: nine German pairs (four IBD-concordant, five IBD-discordant) and 19 IBD-discordant Danish pairs. Each individual had, on average, about 151 000 unique TCRalpha sequences and 181 000 unique TCRbeta sequences available for analysis. The search for disease-associated traits relied mainly on comparing, within discordant pairs, IBD patients with their genetically identical healthy co-twins. Points the paper makes about the study in general: Distinction between different T cell subtypes could not be achieved in the analysis. Fewer clonotypes were shared with other individuals by IBD patients than by healthy twins, most markedly in patients showing signs of disease activity. Repertoire similarity did not differ between concordant and discordant twins, which could be due to limited statistical power. A decrease in TCRbeta repertoire diversity, as measured by inverse Simpson index, was observed in IBD patients compared with their healthy co-twins. Because patients received different immunosuppressive treatments, the repertoires may have picked up extra background noise and variability between individuals. No single strong signal or clonotype linked to IBD turned up in the results, so the idea that one exists was not supported.

From each donor, an approximately 2.4 ml peripheral blood sample was drawn into PAXgene tubes and stored at -80 degrees C. Without any T cell sorting, total RNA was extracted from whole blood using the PAXgene blood miRNA kit on an automated QIAcube. Peripheral blood from monozygotic twin pairs, either concordant or discordant for inflammatory bowel disease, underwent deep TCRalpha and TCRbeta repertoire profiling that used unique molecular barcoding. For every twin pair, smoking habits were documented, and each individual was categorised as a current, former or never smoker. Per the germline V gene (reference sequence), MNHEY is the CDR1 and SMNVEV is the CDR2. The CDR3 starts with the cysteine, ends with the phenylalanine, and has 13 residues. The DNA sequence is not available. A word on this clonotype: Its target antigen remains unknown.

Libraries were prepared through 5' RACE. Each TCR library was prepared from 3,500 to 4,500 ng of total RNA. cDNA was synthesized with SMARTScribe reverse transcriptase in eight separate reactions per sample. During cDNA synthesis, template switching introduced unique molecular identifiers that contained a 6-nucleotide sample barcode. Two nested PCRs of roughly 16 and 10 cycles amplified the TCRalpha and TCRbeta cDNA, and bead purification followed each PCR. Before amplification, the cDNA was both treated with uracil DNA-glycosylase and purified with the QIAquick PCR purification kit. The second PCR added Illumina TruSeq-compatible adapters along with sample-specific barcodes. Library quality and concentration were checked on TapeStation and Qubit, and libraries were pooled at around 4.9 ng each. Sequencing of the pooled libraries was done on an Illumina HiSeq2500 single-index Rapid Run using custom sequencing primers and 2 x 100 bp reads. In the authors' own workflow: MiGEC version 1.2.6 was used for UMI-based consensus assembly, which corrected PCR and sequencing errors. MiXCR version 2.1.1 handled V(D)J alignment, clonotype assembly and CDR3 extraction. Normalisation of gene usage, clonotype sharing and MAIT/NKT TCR abundance was achieved by analysing the top 1000, 10 000 and 20 000 clonotypes per sample. After downsampling to 27 000 UMIs, diversity was calculated as the inverse Simpson index using the vegan R package. Statistical testing used paired Mann-Whitney U tests on the discordant twin pairs and applied Benjamini-Hochberg correction for multiple testing. The reads underwent TCRdb reprocessing, giving one record for each CDR3 protein sequence and no DNA. The V and J calls, along with clone size, are taken from TCRdb and not from the paper's own processing. This sample's records show over 150,000 distinct CDR3 sequences. The top ten constitute 2.4% of the sample.

The TCR was taken from a human donor with ulcerative colitis or Crohn's disease, or a healthy co-twin of an affected twin (not recorded which). This chain joins TRBV27 to TRBJ2-7. Input material: blood. CDR3 sequence: CASSFEIRDEQYF.